This is a list of T cell receptor beta chains from one sample in a study of early stage breast cancer tumors. TCRdb's table, derived via immunoSEQ multiplex PCR, lists solely in-frame clones and lacks some. The data show 45,000 to 60,000 clones, around 90% seen once. The specimen was blood. These receptors all stem from a person aged 70 to 85 with breast cancer. Each CDR3 is given with its conserved first and last residue. D genes are given only for firm matches. Part of the rows lack a size; the others show once, few, many or a class for expanded clones.

j_call v_call clone_size d_call cdr3_aa cdr3_nt
TRBJ1-1 TRBV19 - TRBD1 CASSWGQGTEAFF TGTGCCAGTAGCTGGGGACAGGGCACTGAAGCTTTCTTT
TRBJ2-2 TRBV11-3 - TRBD1 CASSLPGQGNTGELFF TGTGCCAGCAGCTTACCGGGACAGGGGAACACCGGGGAGCTGTTTTTT
TRBJ2-2 TRBV6-5 - TRBD2 CASSSLAGGPAGELFF TGTGCCAGCAGTTCACTAGCGGGGGGGCCCGCCGGGGAGCTGTTTTTT
TRBJ1-2 TRBV28 - TRBD1 CASRGQGLLRYTF TGTGCCAGCCGGGGACAGGGACTATTACGCTACACCTTC
TRBJ2-5 TRBV11-3 - - CASSLGGNQETQYF TGTGCCAGCAGCTTAGGCGGCAACCAAGAGACCCAGTACTTC
TRBJ2-3 TRBV30 - - CAWTEGRVRSTDTQYF TGTGCCTGGACCGAGGGTAGGGTACGTAGCACAGATACGCAGTATTTT
TRBJ1-5 TRBV7-3 - - CASSPPGNGNQPQHF TGTGCCAGCAGCCCCCCGGGGAACGGCAATCAGCCCCAGCATTTT
TRBJ1-2 TRBV2 - - CASSERGSGYGYTF TGTGCCAGCAGTGAAAGGGGGAGCGGCTATGGCTACACCTTC
TRBJ2-1 TRBV19 - TRBD2 CASSILAGPYGNEQFF TGTGCCAGTAGTATACTAGCGGGGCCCTATGGCAATGAGCAGTTCTTC
TRBJ2-2 TRBV7-3 - - CASSPSPGTMNTGELFF TGTGCCAGCAGCCCTTCCCCCGGGACAATGAACACCGGGGAGCTGTTTTTT
TRBJ2-3 TRBV25-1 - TRBD2 CASSEFRTSVGTQYF TGTGCCAGCAGTGAATTCCGGACTAGTGTCGGTACGCAGTATTTT
TRBJ2-7 TRBV30 - TRBD2 CAWSFLTGTSLYEQYF TGTGCCTGGAGCTTCCTAACCGGGACTAGCCTTTACGAGCAGTACTTC
TRBJ2-6 TRBV19 - - CASSILLSGANVLTF TGTGCCAGTAGTATCCTCCTCTCTGGGGCCAACGTCCTGACTTTC
TRBJ2-5 TRBV10-3 - TRBD2 CAISESFERGGQETQYF TGTGCCATCAGTGAGTCTTTTGAGCGGGGGGGCCAAGAGACCCAGTACTTC
TRBJ2-1 TRBV7-2 - - CASSLAGVYNEQFF TGTGCCAGCAGCTTAGCGGGCGTCTACAATGAGCAGTTCTTC
TRBJ2-1 TRBV5-6 - - CASSSGAAAAIF TGTGCCAGCAGCTCGGGAGCAGCGGCCGCGATCTTC
TRBJ1-6 TRBV7-9 - - CASSLVGDTNSPLHF TGTGCCAGCAGCTTAGTTGGAGATACGAATTCACCCCTCCACTTT
TRBJ2-5 TRBV7-3 - - CASSPSGDVKTQYF TGTGCCAGCAGCCCCTCCGGGGATGTGAAGACCCAGTACTTC
TRBJ1-1 TRBV6-5 once - CASSQGHLSLAFF TGTGCCAGCAGCCAGGGACACCTCTCTTTGGCTTTCTTT
TRBJ1-1 TRBV19 - - CASSIPAEAFF TGTGCCAGTAGTATCCCGGCTGAAGCTTTCTTT
TRBJ2-3 TRBV27 - - CASSFQRGNTDTQYF TGTGCCAGCAGTTTCCAACGGGGAAACACAGATACGCAGTATTTT
TRBJ2-7 TRBV19 - - CASSYDSSYEQYF TGTGCCAGTAGCTACGACTCGTCCTACGAGCAGTACTTC
TRBJ1-2 TRBV7-2 - - CASSLDARIHGYTF TGTGCCAGCAGCTTAGACGCCAGGATCCATGGCTACACCTTC
TRBJ2-7 TRBV21-1 - - CASSKEEDRYLYEQYF TGTGCCAGCAGCAAAGAGGAGGACAGGTACTTATACGAGCAGTACTTC
TRBJ1-4 TRBV7-8 once TRBD1 CASSHGQGAANEKLFF TGTGCCAGCAGCCATGGACAGGGGGCGGCTAATGAAAAACTGTTTTTT
TRBJ2-7 TRBV27 - - CASSFQGTNYEQYF TGTGCCAGCAGTTTCCAGGGGACGAACTACGAGCAGTACTTC
TRBJ2-1 TRBV5-4 - TRBD2 CASSAGLDYNEQFF TGTGCCAGCAGCGCCGGACTAGACTACAATGAGCAGTTCTTC
TRBJ2-2 TRBV27 - - CASSLQTLNTGELFF TGTGCCAGCAGTTTACAAACTCTTAACACCGGGGAGCTGTTTTTT
TRBJ2-5 TRBV5-1 once - CASSLTGIGETQYF TGCGCCAGCAGCTTAACAGGGATCGGAGAGACCCAGTACTTC
TRBJ2-1 TRBV11-2 - - CASTGGLSSYNEQFF TGTGCCAGCACCGGGGGGCTGTCCTCCTACAATGAGCAGTTCTTC
TRBJ2-5 TRBV10-3 - TRBD1 CAIREGTGWGHETQYF TGTGCCATCAGGGAGGGGACAGGGTGGGGGCATGAGACCCAGTACTTC
TRBJ2-3 TRBV5-4 - - CASSLDSRSTDTQYF TGTGCCAGCAGCTTGGACAGTCGCAGCACAGATACGCAGTATTTT
TRBJ1-3 TRBV6-5 once TRBD1 CATTGQADAGNTIYF TGTGCCACTACGGGACAGGCCGACGCGGGAAACACCATATATTTT
TRBJ1-2 TRBV7-8 - - CASSLDLSGRANFYTF TGTGCCAGCAGCTTAGATTTGTCCGGCAGGGCAAACTTCTACACCTTC
TRBJ1-1 TRBV11-2 - - CASSWGRNTEAFF TGTGCCAGCAGTTGGGGCCGAAACACTGAAGCTTTCTTT
TRBJ2-4 TRBV4-1 - - CASSQAVRKEDRGDIQYF TGCGCCAGCAGCCAAGCCGTACGCAAGGAGGATCGTGGGGACATTCAGTACTTC
TRBJ2-1 TRBV9 - TRBD1 CASSARQGRRQFF TGTGCCAGCAGCGCCCGACAGGGGCGAAGGCAGTTCTTC
TRBJ2-1 TRBV4-3 - TRBD2 CASSQATSGGAPSYNEQFF TGCGCCAGCAGCCAAGCAACTTCCGGGGGGGCCCCCTCCTACAATGAGCAGTTCTTC
TRBJ2-2 TRBV11-3 - - CASSTRGARTGELFF TGTGCCAGCAGCACCAGGGGGGCGCGCACCGGGGAGCTGTTTTTT
TRBJ1-2 TRBV9 - TRBD1 CASSVGPGGSYGYTF TGTGCCAGCAGCGTAGGTCCAGGGGGCAGCTATGGCTACACCTTC
TRBJ2-3 TRBV5-8 - - CASSYDPRRVRTDTQYF TGTGCCAGCAGCTATGACCCGCGCAGGGTGCGCACAGATACGCAGTATTTT